The 12 T cell receptor beta chains below come from one sample, sequenced in a study of T-cell memory formation after mild COVID-19. In TCRdb, the 5' RACE reads were re-called with MiXCR into one record per CDR3 protein. The table records hundreds of thousands of distinct CDR3 sequences, about an eighth of them present only once. The sequenced material came from PBMCs or a T cell subset sorted from them (not recorded which). The source is a man aged 18 to 30 who had mild COVID-19 (a few samples of this study predate the infection). Cell type and time point are not known.

The rearrangement uses TRBV28 and TRBJ2-3, with 10 bases aligning to TRBD2. The CDR3 consists of 17 residues. Germline V gene sequence: CDR1 MDHEN, CDR2 SYDVKM. The V gene end was trimmed by 7 bases and the J gene end by 0 bases; junction bases not matched to a gene: 10. CDR3 coding DNA: TGTGCCAGCATTCTAGCGGGGGCCTATTCTAGCACAGATACGCAGTATTTT. Translating it yields CASILAGAYSSTDTQYF.

This clonotype was recorded at least ten times. The chain has TRBV12-3 or TRBV12-4 and TRBJ2-3; no clear D. Trimming took off 5 bases at V and 4 bases at J, with 10 bases between the two ends. This CDR3 has 13 amino acids. The CDR3: CASSVLLADTQYF. CDR3 sequence (DNA): TGTGCCAGCAGTGTCCTTCTCGCAGATACGCAGTATTTT.

This chain connects TRBV7-2 to TRBJ2-5; 8 nucleotides match TRBD2. The CDR3 spans 18 residues. Trimming took 3 bases from V and 5 from J; bases not matched to a gene: 17. Germline V gene data show CDR1 as SGHTA and CDR2 as FQGNSA. The CDR3 reads CASSFDLRGGSLGETQYF. Written as DNA, the CDR3 is TGTGCCAGCAGCTTCGATCTACGGGGGGGATCCCTAGGGGAGACCCAGTACTTC.

The table lists this clonotype with a few counts. The genes are TRBV7-3 and TRBJ1-5; D uncertain. This CDR3 is built from 12 residues. V lost 5 bases and J lost 2, with 4 bases in between. The germline gives CDR1 SGHTA, CDR2 FQGTGA. The CDR3 DNA follows: TGTGCCAGCAGCAAGGGCAATCAGCCCCAGCATTTT. This codes for CASSKGNQPQHF.

The chain has TRBV7-2 and TRBJ1-6; the match to TRBD1 covers 8 bases. Germline V gene data show CDR1 as SGHTA and CDR2 as FQGNSA. The CDR3 consists of 14 residues. With 5 bases clipped from V and 10 bases from J, the junction kept 7 bases outside the gene matches. The CDR3 sequence: CASSPQTGESPLHF. Here the CDR3 DNA reads TGTGCCAGCAGCCCTCAGACAGGGGAATCACCCCTCCACTTT.

This clonotype was counted only a few times. V and J are TRBV12-3 or TRBV12-4 and TRBJ2-3; 8 nucleotides line up with TRBD1. CDR3 size: 15 residues. After removal of 9 bases from V and 0 bases from J, the junction contained 8 bases not matched to a gene. In nucleotides, the CDR3 is TGTGCCAGTTCCCAGGGGGCCCCTAGCACAGATACGCAGTATTTT. Its translation: CASSQGAPSTDTQYF.

The sample holds a few counts of this clonotype. This chain uses TRBV18 with TRBJ2-3; D unclear. The V gene lost 6 bases and the J gene lost 4 bases, with 17 bases spanning the gap. In germline, CDR1 is KGHSH, CDR2 LQKENI. The CDR3 has 15 amino acids. This chain's CDR3 is CASSISGIASDTQYF. CDR3 bases: TGTGCCAGCTCGATTAGTGGAATAGCCTCAGATACGCAGTATTTT.

The table lists this clonotype with a few counts. The gene calls are TRBV3-1 and TRBJ1-3; TRBD1 might be the D (5 bases). Trimming cost V 6 bases and J 0 bases, with 12 bases left between them. This CDR3 is 15 amino acids long. The germline V gene encodes CDR1 LGHDT and CDR2 YNNKEL (reference sequence). The CDR3 sequence is CASRRGFDSGNTIYF. CDR3 nucleotides: TGTGCCAGCAGGAGGGGTTTCGACTCTGGAAACACCATATATTTT.

The chain has TRBV12-3 or TRBV12-4 and TRBJ1-6; D perhaps matches TRBD1 (6 bases). The CDR3 runs to 16 residues. Trimming took off 3 bases at V and 11 bases at J, with 20 bases between the two ends. CDR3: CASSLPPGLGGAPLHF. DNA of the CDR3: TGTGCCAGCAGTTTGCCTCCTGGGTTAGGGGGGGCACCCCTCCACTTT.

V gene TRBV13 combines with J gene TRBJ1-2, with D perhaps TRBD1 (6 bases). Germline-derived CDR1 and CDR2 are PRHDT and FYEKMQ (reference sequence). V was clipped by 2 bases and J by 4 bases, with 17 bases between them. The CDR3 loop spans 16 amino acids. CDR3 sequence: CASSLRGAPVIYGYTF. The CDR3 nucleotides are TGTGCCAGCAGCTTACGGGGGGCGCCGGTAATCTATGGCTACACCTTC.

The rearrangement joins TRBV12-3 or TRBV12-4 to TRBJ2-2, with TRBD2 matching 16 bases. Trimming at V came to 5 bases and at J to 7 bases, leaving 7 bases not matched to a gene. This CDR3 spans 17 amino acids. As DNA, the CDR3 is TGTGCCAGCAGTCCGGGGACTAGCGGGGGGGCGGACGGGGAGCTGTTTTTT. This codes for CASSPGTSGGADGELFF.

This clonotype came up a few times. The gene calls are TRBV20-1 and TRBJ2-1; TRBD2 matches 10 bases. V trimming: 4 bases; J trimming: 7 bases; junction bases outside the gene matches: 13. This CDR3 contains 16 residues. Germline CDR1 reads DFQATT; CDR2 reads SNEGSKA (reference sequence). As DNA, the CDR3 is TGCAGTGCTAATGGGATAACTAGCGGGGATGGAAATGAGCAGTTCTTC. Its protein is CSANGITSGDGNEQFF.